Described below is a single TCR beta chain sequence and its context. The method was immunoSEQ multiplex PCR; TCRdb's version includes in-frame clones alone and lacks a portion of them. The table shows around 500,000 clones, with roughly 80% occurring only once. The data were obtained in a study of shared clonotypes between healthy human individuals. The CDR3 consists of 13 residues. Trimming removed 8 bases from V and 0 bases from J; junction bases left unmatched: 3. Germline values: CDR1 GTSNPN, CDR2 SVGIG (reference sequence). V is TRBV30 and J is TRBJ2-7; 11 nucleotides align to TRBD2. The clonotype was recovered from a woman aged 40 to 50 in good health. Some clones in this sample may be carry-over from other donors' samples. The sample was PBMCs. CDR3 DNA: TGTGCCCGGGGGACTAGCGGCTCCTACGAGCAGTACTTC. Translating it yields CARGTSGSYEQYF.